This T cell receptor (beta chain) was sequenced in a study of blood T cell repertoires in COVID-19. The germline gives CDR1 ENHRY, CDR2 SYGVKD. V was trimmed by 3 bases and J by 1 base, leaving 12 bases between them. The CDR3 is 15 residues long. The authors' processing: Reference gene primer amplification gave estimated nucleated cell counts. Data came from immunoSEQ multiplex PCR; TCRdb stores just in-frame clones and leaves some out. For V, J and clone size, that table is used; D and trimming come from the DNA. The sample consists of around 160,000 clones, around 80% of them appearing once. The sample consisted of peripheral blood. The chain links TRBV10-3 to TRBJ1-2, with D uncertain. The sequence was collected from a human donor with acute or convalescent COVID-19. The donor label of this sample is uncertain. CDR3 residues: CAISEGGAGNYGYTF. The CDR3 bases are TGTGCCATCAGTGAAGGTGGTGCAGGTAACTATGGCTACACCTTC.